The rows below give T cell receptor beta chains drawn from one sample of a study of cytomegalovirus exposure and HLA in healthy donors. Assay: immunoSEQ multiplex PCR; the TCRdb copy retains only in-frame clones and omits some. This sample has approximately 290,000 clones, with 75% to 90% found just once. The sequencing sample was made of PBMCs. These receptors were taken from a girl between 2 and 10 years old in good health and CMV-seronegative. Both conserved end residues are part of each CDR3. D genes are given only for firm matches. Only part of the rows carry a size: once, few, many, or a class if the clone is expanded.

J gene | clone size | CDR3 length | V gene | D gene | CDR3 protein | CDR3 DNA
TRBJ2-1 | - | 13 | TRBV19 | - | CASSTLGPWEQFF | TGTGCCAGTAGTACCCTGGGGCCCTGGGAGCAGTTCTTC
TRBJ2-1 | - | 16 | TRBV7-3 | - | CASSLREGPSYNEQFF | TGTGCCAGCAGCTTAAGAGAGGGCCCATCCTACAATGAGCAGTTCTTC
TRBJ1-1 | - | 16 | TRBV28 | - | CASSSPLSTGNYEAFF | TGTGCCAGCAGTTCACCACTGTCAACAGGGAACTATGAAGCTTTCTTT
TRBJ2-3 | - | 16 | TRBV14 | TRBD2 | CASSRRAGSETDTQYF | TGTGCCAGCAGCCGTAGAGCGGGGTCGGAGACAGATACGCAGTATTTT
TRBJ1-1 | few | 13 | TRBV9 | TRBD1 | CASSVGTGTEAFF | TGTGCCAGCAGCGTAGGGACAGGGACTGAAGCTTTCTTT
TRBJ2-6 | - | 14 | TRBV6-6 | - | CASSRRSGANVLTF | TGTGCCAGCAGCCGTAGATCTGGGGCCAACGTCCTGACTTTC
TRBJ2-7 | - | 11 | TRBV5-4 | - | CASSSLYEQYF | TGTGCCAGCAGCTCACTCTACGAGCAGTACTTC
TRBJ2-1 | few | 17 | TRBV15 | - | CATSRGGTGFAYNEQFF | TGTGCCACCAGCAGGGGGGGTACGGGGTTTGCCTACAATGAGCAGTTCTTC
TRBJ1-1 | - | 15 | TRBV19 | TRBD1 | CASSIYEGASAEAFF | TGTGCCAGTAGTATCTATGAGGGGGCCTCCGCTGAAGCTTTCTTT
TRBJ1-3 | - | 15 | TRBV18 | TRBD1 | CASSPSGGRGDTIYF | TGTGCCAGCTCACCATCAGGGGGCAGAGGAGACACCATATATTTT
TRBJ2-2 | - | 16 | TRBV19 | - | CASSIVHGGNTGELFF | TGTGCCAGTAGTATAGTTCACGGAGGTAACACCGGGGAGCTGTTTTTT
TRBJ2-3 | - | 18 | TRBV9 | TRBD2 | CASSEGSTSGGATDTQYF | TGTGCCAGCAGCGAGGGATCGACTTCGGGGGGGGCAACAGATACGCAGTATTTT
TRBJ2-7 | - | 10 | TRBV20-1 | - | CSASREEQYF | TGCAGTGCTAGTCGGGAGGAGCAGTACTTC
TRBJ2-5 | - | 15 | TRBV5-4 | TRBD2 | CASSLQLAGRETQYF | TGTGCCAGCAGCTTGCAGCTAGCGGGACGAGAGACCCAGTACTTC
TRBJ2-5 | few | 14 | TRBV18 | TRBD1 | CASSPYRGQGTQYF | TGTGCCAGCTCACCCTACAGGGGGCAGGGGACCCAGTACTTC
TRBJ1-5 | few | 17 | TRBV28 | TRBD1 | CASSLVPRTGGNQPQHF | TGTGCCAGCAGTTTGGTCCCTAGGACAGGGGGCAATCAGCCCCAGCATTTT
TRBJ2-7 | - | 12 | TRBV28 | - | CASKSREYEQYF | TGTGCCAGCAAGTCGAGGGAGTACGAGCAGTACTTC
TRBJ2-3 | - | 17 | TRBV13 | TRBD2 | CASSSENSGGFTDTQYF | TGTGCCAGCAGCTCTGAGAATAGCGGGGGCTTCACAGATACGCAGTATTTT
TRBJ2-1 | - | 16 | TRBV30 | TRBD1 | CAWSWTGQAFNNEQFF | TGTGCCTGGAGTTGGACGGGACAGGCTTTTAACAATGAGCAGTTCTTC
TRBJ1-3 | - | 15 | TRBV14 | - | CASSHGGPPGNTIYF | TGTGCCAGCAGCCACGGAGGGCCCCCCGGAAACACCATATATTTT
TRBJ2-7 | once | 15 | TRBV29-1 | TRBD1 | CSVEDLGTGNHEQYF | TGCAGCGTGGAAGACCTCGGGACAGGGAACCACGAGCAGTACTTC
TRBJ1-4 | once | 16 | TRBV4-2 | - | CASSQVSTETNEKLFF | TGTGCCAGCAGCCAAGTATCCACAGAAACTAATGAAAAACTGTTTTTT
TRBJ1-2 | - | 14 | TRBV30 | TRBD1 | CAARTGDTNYGYTF | TGTGCCGCCCGGACAGGGGACACTAACTATGGCTACACCTTC
TRBJ1-2 | - | 16 | TRBV2 | TRBD1 | CASTRDRGHSDYGYTF | TGTGCCAGCACCCGGGACAGGGGGCATTCGGACTATGGCTACACCTTC
TRBJ2-5 | - | 15 | TRBV5-1 | TRBD1 | CASSSLGQGQETQYF | TGCGCCAGCAGCTCTCTGGGACAGGGGCAAGAGACCCAGTACTTC
TRBJ1-3 | - | 16 | TRBV6-1 | - | CASSAPVWGAGNTIYF | TGTGCCAGCAGTGCACCGGTGTGGGGAGCTGGAAACACCATATATTTT
TRBJ2-5 | once | 15 | TRBV7-2 | TRBD1 | CASSLRTGGPETQYF | TGTGCCAGCAGCTTAAGGACAGGGGGACCCGAGACCCAGTACTTC
TRBJ1-4 | few | 14 | TRBV15 | - | CATSRDRGAEKLFF | TGTGCCACCAGCCGGGACCGGGGGGCCGAAAAACTGTTTTTT
TRBJ2-7 | - | 13 | TRBV7-7 | - | CASSLGSGYEQYF | TGTGCCAGCAGCTTAGGATCAGGCTACGAGCAGTACTTC
TRBJ2-7 | - | 14 | TRBV10-3 | TRBD2 | CAIRVAMGEGEQYF | TGTGCCATCCGAGTAGCAATGGGGGAGGGGGAGCAGTACTTC
TRBJ1-4 | once | 13 | TRBV7-2 | TRBD1 | CASSEIGDSHRFF | TGTGCCAGCAGCGAAATTGGGGACAGTCATCGTTTTTTT
TRBJ2-6 | - | 19 | TRBV28 | TRBD1 | CASRTHLRDRGHGANVLTF | TGTGCCAGCAGGACTCATCTCAGGGACAGGGGGCATGGGGCCAACGTCCTGACTTTC
TRBJ2-7 | - | 16 | TRBV4-1 | TRBD2 | CAGSQDPGLAGSEQYF | TGCGCCGGCAGCCAAGACCCCGGACTAGCGGGATCCGAGCAGTACTTC
TRBJ1-2 | once | 14 | TRBV11-1 | TRBD1 | CASSFAGQGYGYTF | TGTGCCAGCAGCTTTGCCGGACAGGGGTATGGCTACACCTTC
TRBJ1-5 | - | 13 | TRBV2 | TRBD1 | CASRGQLNQPQHF | TGTGCCAGCAGGGGACAGCTCAATCAGCCCCAGCATTTT
TRBJ2-2 | - | 18 | TRBV9 | TRBD2 | CASSVVAGGLRDTGELFF | TGTGCCAGCAGCGTAGTAGCGGGAGGGTTAAGAGACACCGGGGAGCTGTTTTTT
TRBJ2-7 | - | 15 | TRBV6-6 | - | CASSYDGRGAYEQYF | TGTGCCAGCAGTTACGATGGACGGGGAGCCTACGAGCAGTACTTC
TRBJ2-1 | - | 12 | TRBV27 | - | CASSVGPGEQFF | TGTGCCAGCAGTGTGGGGCCGGGTGAGCAGTTCTTC
TRBJ2-1 | - | 16 | TRBV30 | - | CAWSVMAVAFAVGQFF | TGTGCCTGGAGTGTAATGGCTGTAGCGTTCGCGGTGGGGCAGTTCTTC
TRBJ2-7 | few | 14 | TRBV19 | - | CASSIGGATYEQYF | TGTGCCAGTAGTATAGGGGGAGCAACCTACGAGCAGTACTTC
TRBJ2-1 | - | 12 | TRBV15 | TRBD2 | CATGTSSNEQFF | TGTGCCACCGGGACTAGCAGTAATGAGCAGTTCTTC
TRBJ1-5 | - | 8 | TRBV29-1 | - | CLGATGHF | TGCCTCGGTGCCACCGGGCATTTT
TRBJ2-1 | - | 13 | TRBV28 | - | CASSVTRVNEQFF | TGTGCCAGCAGTGTTACCAGGGTTAATGAGCAGTTCTTC
TRBJ1-5 | - | 17 | TRBV19 | - | CASRGQWGRKLDQPQHF | TGTGCCAGTAGAGGACAGTGGGGGCGCAAGCTCGATCAGCCCCAGCATTTT
TRBJ1-2 | - | 14 | TRBV5-4 | - | CASSLGAGNYGYTF | TGTGCCAGCAGCTTGGGCGCGGGGAACTATGGCTACACCTTC
TRBJ2-7 | - | 15 | TRBV9 | TRBD1 | CASSVGGGTGSGQYF | TGTGCCAGCAGCGTAGGAGGCGGGACAGGGAGCGGGCAGTACTTC
TRBJ2-2 | - | 14 | TRBV5-1 | - | CASRWEANTGELFF | TGCGCCAGCAGATGGGAGGCGAACACCGGGGAGCTGTTTTTT
TRBJ1-6 | - | 15 | TRBV28 | - | CASTPRTAYNSPLHF | TGTGCCAGCACCCCCCGGACAGCCTATAATTCACCCCTCCACTTT